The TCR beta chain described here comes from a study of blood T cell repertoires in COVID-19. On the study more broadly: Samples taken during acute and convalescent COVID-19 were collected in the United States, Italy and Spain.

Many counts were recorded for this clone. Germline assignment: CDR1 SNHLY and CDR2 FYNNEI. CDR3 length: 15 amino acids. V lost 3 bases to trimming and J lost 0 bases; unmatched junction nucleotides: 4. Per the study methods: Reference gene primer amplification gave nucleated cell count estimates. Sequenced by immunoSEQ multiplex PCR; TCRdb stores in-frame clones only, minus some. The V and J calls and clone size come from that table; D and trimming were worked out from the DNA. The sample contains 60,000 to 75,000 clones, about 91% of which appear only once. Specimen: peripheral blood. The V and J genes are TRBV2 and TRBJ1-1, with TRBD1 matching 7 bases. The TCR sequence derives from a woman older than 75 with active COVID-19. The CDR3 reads CASSDLGTVNTEAFF. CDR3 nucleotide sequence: TGTGCCAGCAGTGACCTAGGGACAGTGAACACTGAAGCTTTCTTT.